This T cell receptor (beta chain) was observed in a study of blood T cell repertoires in COVID-19. About the study: The United States, Italy and Spain supplied acute and convalescent COVID-19 samples.

The junction had 16 bases not matched to a gene; V was cut back by 6 bases and J by 5 bases. From germline, CDR1 is MDHEN and CDR2 SYDVKM. This CDR3 has 18 residues. The authors' processing: Nucleated cell counts were estimated from reference gene primer amplification. TCRdb's copy holds only in-frame clones and misses some; the assay was immunoSEQ multiplex PCR. That table gives V, J and clone size, and the DNA gave D and trimming. The repertoire holds around 77,000 clones, with about 83% as singletons. This clone was seen only once. V and J are TRBV28 and TRBJ2-5; 12 bases line up with TRBD1. The specimen sequenced was peripheral blood. This clonotype was sampled from a man younger than 45 with COVID-19, enrolled during active disease. The CDR3 DNA is TGTGCCAGCAGGCCCTGGGCTGGCGGGGACAGGGGGCTCGAGACCCAGTACTTC. It encodes CASRPWAGGDRGLETQYF.